Shown below are 9 T cell receptor beta chains from a single sample sequenced in a study of cytomegalovirus exposure and HLA in healthy donors. PCR used 60 Vbeta primers and 13 Jbeta primers. Method: immunoSEQ multiplex PCR; TCRdb's copy keeps in-frame clones and lacks some. The sample carries roughly 250,000 clones, just over 70% recorded once. Sequenced input: PBMCs. The origin of the receptors is a female donor in good health and CMV-seronegative.

CDR3 bases: TGTGCCAGCAGTGAACAGGGCCGGAACACTGAAGCTTTCTTT. This codes for CASSEQGRNTEAFF. The chain is built from TRBV6-1 and TRBJ1-1; D possibly corresponds to TRBD1 (5 bases). The CDR3 extends over 14 amino acids. Germline V gene sequence: CDR1 MNHNS, CDR2 SASEGT. With 2 bases removed from V and 1 base from J, the gap between germline ends came to 8 bases.

CDR3 in DNA: TGTGCCAGCAGTGGGGCCGTCTCCTATAATTCACCCCTCCACTTT. As protein: CASSGAVSYNSPLHF. The rearrangement joins TRBV2 to TRBJ1-6; D not certain. Germline V gives CDR1 SNHLY, CDR2 FYNNEI. The CDR3 has 15 amino acids. Trimming removed 4 bases at V and 0 bases at J, with 7 bases between. The whole variable domain, filled in from reference TRBV2 and TRBJ1-6, reads EPEVTQTPSHQVTQMGQEVILRCVPISNHLYFYWYRQILGQKVEFLVSFYNNEISEKSEIFDDQFSVERPDGSNFTLKIRSTKLEDSAMYFCASSGAVSYNSPLHFGNGTRLTVT.

V and J are TRBV7-8 and TRBJ1-1, with D perhaps matching TRBD1 (5 bases). Germline V gene sequence: CDR1 SGHVS, CDR2 FQNEAQ. V was trimmed by 0 bases and J by 4 bases, leaving 6 bases between them. The CDR3 is 13 amino acids. CDR3 residues: CASSLAGLTEAFF. CDR3 sequence (DNA): TGTGCCAGCAGCTTAGCGGGACTCACTGAAGCTTTCTTT.

The gene calls are TRBV5-1 and TRBJ1-3; 7 nucleotides align to TRBD1. The CDR3 extends over 15 amino acids. The germline gives CDR1 SGHRS, CDR2 YFSETQ. V was clipped by 0 bases and J by 4 bases; unmatched bases: 4. The CDR3 nucleotides read TGCGCCAGCAGCTTGGGGGCAGGGGGAGGAAACACCATATATTTT. This gives the protein CASSLGAGGGNTIYF.

V and J are TRBV7-8 and TRBJ1-2, with 9 nucleotides matching TRBD1. V lost 8 bases to trimming and J lost 1 base; unmatched junction nucleotides: 8. The germline CDR1 and CDR2 sequences are SGHVS and FQNEAQ. The CDR3 covers 15 residues. For the CDR3, the DNA is TGTGCCAGCTTCGCCGGGACAGGGAATAACTATGGCTACACCTTC. As protein: CASFAGTGNNYGYTF.

V is TRBV15 and J is TRBJ1-5; possibly TRBD1 for D (5 bases). Trimming shortened V by 4 bases and J by 0 bases, and 10 bases separated the two germline ends. The CDR3 contains 15 residues. CDR1 is LNHNV, CDR2 YYDKDF, per germline (reference sequence). CDR3 protein: CATSTDRGSNQPQHF. The DNA of the CDR3 is TGTGCCACCAGCACCGATAGGGGTAGCAATCAGCCCCAGCATTTT.

The chain employs TRBV5-4 and TRBJ1-6; D gene ambiguous. Germline V gene sequence: CDR1 SGHNT, CDR2 YYREEE (reference sequence). CDR3 length equals 14 residues. V shed 4 bases and J shed 10 bases, with 15 bases lying between them. CDR3 in amino acids: CASSEHPVSSPLHF. CDR3 in DNA: TGTGCCAGCAGCGAACATCCAGTGTCCTCACCCCTCCACTTT.

As for this clone: Different DNA sequences within this sample yield the same CDR3. The V and J genes are TRBV5-1 and TRBJ2-7; 12 nucleotides align to TRBD2. CDR3 length: 15 amino acids. V shed 3 bases and J 3 bases; nucleotides not matched to a gene: 4. Germline-derived CDR1 and CDR2 are SGHRS and YFSETQ. The CDR3 DNA sequence: TGCGCCAGCAGCTCTGGGACTAGCGGGTTCTACGAGCAGTACTTC. Protein product: CASSSGTSGFYEQYF.

The sample holds one count of this clone. The gene calls are TRBV2 and TRBJ1-6; TRBD1 is a possible D gene (5 bases). V shed 5 bases and J shed 5 bases, with 16 bases lying between them. The germline V gene has CDR1 SNHLY and CDR2 FYNNEI. The CDR3 length is 16 residues. CDR3 DNA: TGTGCCAGCAGTAGGGAGGGAACAGGCAATAATTCACCCCTCCACTTT. Protein product: CASSREGTGNNSPLHF.